A selection of T cell receptor beta chains follows, all from one sample in a study of cytomegalovirus exposure and HLA in healthy donors. Here immunoSEQ multiplex PCR was the method, and the copy in TCRdb shows in-frame clones only, minus some. The sample lists roughly 110,000 clones, 60% to 80% occurring once. Sequencing used PBMCs. All receptors come from a female donor in good health and CMV-seronegative. Each CDR3 is given with its conserved first and last residue. A D gene is named only where the DNA matches it firmly. The size field is filled for only some rows; it gives once, few, many or a size class.

J gene	V gene	D gene	clone size	CDR3 DNA	CDR3 protein
TRBJ2-1	TRBV7-8	TRBD1	NA	TGTGCCAGCAGCTCCGGGACAGGGGGGTCCAATGAGCAGTTCTTC	CASSSGTGGSNEQFF
TRBJ1-1	TRBV10-2	NA	once	TGCGCCAGCAGGAAAACAGGGAACACTGAAGCTTTCTTT	CASRKTGNTEAFF
TRBJ2-1	TRBV27	TRBD1	few	TGTGCCAGCAGTCCTGGACAGGGTGCCTACAATGAGCAGTTCTTC	CASSPGQGAYNEQFF
TRBJ2-3	TRBV7-9	TRBD2	NA	TGTGCCAGCAGCTTAGTTCTAGCGGGACCCAAAGGCACGCAGTATTTT	CASSLVLAGPKGTQYF
TRBJ2-5	TRBV13	TRBD1	NA	TGTGCCAGCAGCTTACCAACAGGGGACGAGACCCAGTACTTC	CASSLPTGDETQYF
TRBJ2-7	TRBV21-1	NA	NA	TGTGCCAGCAGCAAGGACCGGGCGGGAACTTACCCCAGGAACGAGCAGTACTTC	CASSKDRAGTYPRNEQYF
TRBJ1-5	TRBV30	NA	once	TGTGCCTGGAGTGAGGGGCCCGGGCAGCCCCAGCATTTT	CAWSEGPGQPQHF
TRBJ2-1	TRBV11-2	TRBD1	NA	TGTGCCAGCAGCTTAGGTCAGGGGGCTAATGAGCAGTTCTTC	CASSLGQGANEQFF
TRBJ2-2	TRBV7-6	NA	once	TGTGCCAGCAGCGTAACCGGGACTCAGAACACCGGGGAGCTGTTTTTT	CASSVTGTQNTGELFF
TRBJ2-7	TRBV15	NA	NA	TGTGCCACCAGCACTAACAGGCCCTCCTACGAGCAGTACTTC	CATSTNRPSYEQYF